The rows below give T cell receptor beta chains drawn from one sample of a study of early T cells in non-severe SARS-CoV-2 infection. TCRdb independently ran MiXCR on the 5' RACE reads; one entry per CDR3 protein. Of about 94,000 distinct CDR3 sequences detected, roughly an eighth appear once; the ten largest clones hold approximately 2.3%. The sequencing sample was made of whole blood. The source is an adult who was a healthcare worker with PCR-confirmed SARS-CoV-2 infection or an uninfected control (not recorded which). CDR3s include the opening cysteine and the closing phenylalanine or tryptophan. The D gene is left open where the match is weak. Clone size is shown for a subset of rows, as once, few, many or a class of expanded clone.

J | size | D | V | CDR3 | DNA
TRBJ2-1 | NA | NA | TRBV19 | CASTFATGVLYNEQFF | TGTGCCAGTACCTTCGCAACGGGAGTGCTCTACAATGAGCAGTTCTTC
TRBJ2-1 | many | NA | TRBV29-1 | CSVEDRQGLVREFF | TGCAGCGTTGAAGATCGGCAGGGTTTAGTTAGAGAGTTCTTC
TRBJ2-5 | many | TRBD1 | TRBV29-1 | CSHRGQETQYF | TGCAGCCACAGGGGACAAGAGACCCAGTACTTC
TRBJ1-1 | NA | NA | TRBV24-1 | CATSDLGRAAFF | TGTGCCACCAGTGACTTGGGGAGAGCGGCTTTCTTT
TRBJ1-1 | NA | NA | TRBV28 | CASSLGFSTEAFF | TGTGCCAGCAGTTTGGGGTTTTCCACTGAAGCTTTCTTT
TRBJ2-1 | few | NA | TRBV14 | CASSPTPLWRGRRSYNEQFF | TGTGCCAGCAGCCCAACCCCACTATGGAGGGGGCGAAGGTCCTACAATGAGCAGTTCTTC
TRBJ2-1 | many | TRBD2 | TRBV18 | CASSPGTSSSEQFF | TGTGCCAGCTCACCGGGGACTAGTAGTAGTGAGCAGTTCTTC
TRBJ1-1 | many | NA | TRBV15 | CATSYRVGAGAFF | TGTGCCACCAGCTACAGAGTAGGGGCTGGGGCTTTCTTT
TRBJ2-3 | many | TRBD1 | TRBV7-9 | CATSNNRGPTDTQYF | TGTGCCACCTCGAACAACAGGGGACCCACAGATACGCAGTATTTT
TRBJ1-6 | NA | NA | TRBV20-1 | CSARILWAAYNSPLHF | TGCAGTGCTAGAATTCTCTGGGCAGCATATAATTCACCCCTCCACTTT
TRBJ2-2 | many | NA | TRBV18 | CASSPFAGELFF | TGTGCCAGCTCACCATTTGCTGGGGAGCTGTTTTTT
TRBJ1-1 | many | TRBD1 | TRBV27 | CASSLGGQGGEAFF | TGTGCCAGCAGTTTAGGAGGGCAGGGGGGTGAAGCTTTCTTT
TRBJ2-7 | NA | TRBD2 | TRBV27 | CASSSPGLAGTYEQYF | TGTGCCAGCAGTTCCCCGGGACTAGCGGGGACTTACGAGCAGTACTTC
TRBJ2-7 | few | NA | TRBV21-1 | CASSKGGQGAYEQYF | TGTGCCAGCAGCAAAGGGGGACAGGGGGCCTACGAGCAGTACTTC
TRBJ1-6 | few | NA | TRBV3-1 | CASSLSEALHF | TGTGCCAGCAGCCTGTCGGAGGCCCTCCACTTT
TRBJ2-2 | NA | NA | TRBV6-2/TRBV6-3 | CASSYVGLGELFF | TGTGCCAGCAGTTACGTAGGCCTCGGGGAGCTGTTTTTT
TRBJ2-7 | NA | NA | TRBV7-6 | CASSLRGQSYEQYF | TGTGCCAGCAGCTTAAGGGGACAATCCTACGAGCAGTACTTC
TRBJ2-2 | few | TRBD2 | TRBV7-3 | CASSPGGASTGELFF | TGTGCCAGCAGCCCCGGGGGGGCTAGTACCGGGGAGCTGTTTTTT
TRBJ2-3 | few | NA | TRBV6-5 | CASRFRGRVTDTQYF | TGTGCCAGCAGATTCCGGGGGAGAGTAACAGATACGCAGTATTTT
TRBJ1-6 | NA | NA | TRBV4-2 | CASSQDGRGEGSPLHF | TGTGCCAGCAGCCAAGATGGGCGGGGAGAGGGTTCACCCCTCCACTTT
TRBJ2-5 | many | NA | TRBV5-1 | CASSLAQETQYF | TGCGCCAGCAGCTTGGCACAAGAGACCCAGTACTTC
TRBJ2-6 | NA | NA | TRBV7-9 | CASSRPGIDLGANVLTF | TGTGCCAGCAGCCGGCCAGGAATAGACTTGGGGGCCAACGTCCTGACTTTC
TRBJ2-5 | many | NA | TRBV10-3 | CAISETPGPFQETQYF | TGTGCCATCAGTGAAACCCCAGGCCCGTTCCAAGAGACCCAGTACTTC
TRBJ2-1 | many | TRBD1 | TRBV5-4 | CASSLSAGTGDNEQFF | TGTGCCAGCAGCTTGTCTGCGGGGACAGGAGACAATGAGCAGTTCTTC
TRBJ1-4 | many | NA | TRBV6-5 | CASSPHGRSTNEKLFF | TGTGCCAGCAGCCCCCACGGGAGATCAACTAATGAAAAACTGTTTTTT
TRBJ2-3 | few | TRBD2 | TRBV28 | CASSLTSGGATQYF | TGTGCCAGCAGTTTGACTAGCGGGGGGGCCACGCAGTATTTT
TRBJ2-7 | few | TRBD2 | TRBV12-3/TRBV12-4 | CASSFGLAGLTEQYF | TGTGCCAGCAGTTTTGGACTAGCGGGGTTAACCGAGCAGTACTTC
TRBJ2-7 | many | TRBD2 | TRBV6-1 | CASSETGEGMEQYF | TGTGCCAGCAGTGAAACCGGGGAGGGGATGGAGCAGTACTTC
TRBJ1-4 | few | NA | TRBV28 | CASTGYQGEKLFF | TGTGCCAGCACAGGGTACCAGGGTGAAAAACTGTTTTTT
TRBJ2-5 | many | TRBD1 | TRBV28 | CASRLPGQGSRETQYF | TGTGCCAGCAGACTCCCGGGACAGGGAAGTCGAGAGACCCAGTACTTC
TRBJ2-5 | many | NA | TRBV12-3/TRBV12-4 | CASSPLGERETQYF | TGTGCCAGCAGCCCTTTGGGGGAACGGGAGACCCAGTACTTC
TRBJ1-1 | many | TRBD1 | TRBV10-3 | CATSKGQAAGAFF | TGTGCCACCTCTAAGGGACAGGCCGCGGGAGCTTTCTTT
TRBJ2-5 | NA | NA | TRBV29-1 | CSVRVETQYF | TGCAGCGTTAGGGTAGAGACCCAGTACTTC
TRBJ2-3 | many | TRBD1 | TRBV5-1 | CASKGQGVDTQYF | TGCGCCAGCAAGGGACAGGGTGTAGATACGCAGTATTTT
TRBJ1-1 | many | TRBD1 | TRBV7-8 | CASSYQTGGTEAFF | TGTGCCAGCAGTTATCAGACAGGGGGAACTGAAGCTTTCTTT
TRBJ2-1 | few | NA | TRBV28 | CASSFNGAPVF | TGTGCCAGCAGTTTTAACGGGGCCCCGGTCTTC
TRBJ2-7 | NA | NA | TRBV4-1 | CASSQDPRGAGEQYF | TGCGCCAGCAGCCAAGATCCCCGGGGGGCCGGTGAGCAGTACTTC
TRBJ1-5 | few | NA | TRBV29-1 | CSVGNSNQPQHF | TGCAGCGTTGGGAATAGCAATCAGCCCCAGCATTTT
TRBJ1-3 | many | NA | TRBV7-9 | CASSPGRTPFSGNTIYF | TGTGCCAGCAGCCCCGGACGGACACCATTCTCTGGAAACACCATATATTTT
TRBJ1-1 | many | TRBD1 | TRBV7-9 | CASSLSPTGAQPEAFF | TGTGCCAGCAGCTTAAGCCCCACAGGGGCCCAACCTGAAGCTTTCTTT